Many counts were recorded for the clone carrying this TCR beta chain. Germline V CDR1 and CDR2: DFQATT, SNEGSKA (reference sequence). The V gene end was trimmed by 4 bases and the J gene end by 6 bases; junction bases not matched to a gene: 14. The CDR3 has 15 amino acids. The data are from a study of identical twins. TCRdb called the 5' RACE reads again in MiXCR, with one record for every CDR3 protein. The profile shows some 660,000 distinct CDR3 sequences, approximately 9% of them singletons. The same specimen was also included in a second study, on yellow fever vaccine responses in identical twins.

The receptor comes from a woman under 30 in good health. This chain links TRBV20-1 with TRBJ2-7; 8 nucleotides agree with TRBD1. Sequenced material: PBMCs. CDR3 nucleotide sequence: TGCAGTGCTACGGACAGGGCGGAGGGATTACCCGAGCAGTACTTC. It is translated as CSATDRAEGLPEQYF.